The entry below gives a single T cell receptor beta chain sequence along with its context. The antigen it recognizes is unknown. This record belongs to a study of CXCR3-negative and CXCR3-positive naive CD8 T cells (dated by TCRdb to the late 2010s). For the wider study: In total, about 135 million TRB reads were obtained, which works out to roughly 1.5 +/- 0.3 million reads per library. Data from 11 donors, pooled across two independent experiments, went into the diversity and physicochemical repertoire analyses. Naive subsets from about five donors and memory cells from 3 donors were included in the TRBV-TRBJ cluster analysis.

Broader findings and caveats from the paper: Similar TRBV-TRBJ usage was shown by naive CXCR3-negative and CXCR3-positive cells from the same donor, whereas distinct patterns were shown by memory cells. TRB CDR3s from CXCR3-positive naive cells showed higher hydrophobicity (lower Kidera factor 4), lower energy, and higher strength and volume indices than CXCR3-negative naive cells. Because surface CD5, which is linked to self-reactivity in mice, was comparable between the naive subsets, TCR interaction strength was also inferred from TRB CDR3 physicochemical properties. Freshly isolated PBMCs were used for most assays because CXCR3 expression went down partially after cryopreservation. Both naive subsets had comparably high repertoire diversity, while memory CD8+ T cells had much lower repertoire diversity.

For each CD8+ T cell subset, flow sorting was done in triplicate, and under 350,000 cells per subset went directly into RLT lysis buffer. To keep memory contaminants out, a stringent definition of naive CD8+ T cells was applied: CD45RO-CCR7+CD27+CD95-. Using standard density gradient centrifugation, peripheral blood mononuclear cells were isolated from buffy coats. Naive CXCR3-negative and CXCR3-positive CD8+ T cells were flow-sorted using a FACSAria III. An RNeasy Mini Kit was used to extract total RNA from the sorted cells. The CDR3 measures 13 amino acids from cysteine to phenylalanine. No DNA accompanies this entry. From the germline V gene, CDR1 is MDHEN and CDR2 is SYDVKM. This sample was sequenced with a NextSeq 550. The Human TCR Profiling Kit (MiLaboratory) was used to make UMI-labeled 5' RACE TRB cDNA libraries. cDNA synthesis used the entire amount of extracted RNA, and PCR amplification then used the entire amount of cDNA produced. Libraries were prepared in parallel with an identical number of PCR cycles. The paper's data handling went like this. About 50,000 +/- 10,000 unique UMI-labeled TRB cDNA molecules per library were extracted with MIGEC and MiXCR, with at least two reads per UMI required. An average of approximately 40,000 +/- 10,000 functional in-frame TRB CDR3 nucleotide clonotypes without stop codons was found per library. After downsampling to 5000 UMI-labeled TRB molecules per sample, diversity metrics such as normalized Shannon-Wiener and Chao1 were calculated in VDJtools. VDJtools computed clonotype-size-weighted physicochemical properties of the central five CDR3 residues: interaction energy, strength, volume and Kidera factor 4. The reads, reprocessed by TCRdb, yield one row per CDR3 protein sequence and no DNA. These V and J calls originate from TCRdb's pipeline instead of the authors' own analysis. The table held for this sample gives 150,000 or so distinct CDR3 sequences. Of the sample, less than 0.55% falls within the top ten clones.

The chain employs TRBV28 and TRBJ2-3; the D gene TCRdb calls, TRBD1, cannot be checked with no DNA. The sequenced sample was naive CXCR3+ CD8+ T cells from blood. The cell subset or site label, read with the paper, signifies: CD45RO-CCR7+CD27+CD95- naive CD8+ T cells expressing CXCR3 (TNR3+). The source is a human donor in good health. Some clones in this sample may be carry-over from other donors' samples. The CDR3 in this case is CASTAPSWDTQYF.